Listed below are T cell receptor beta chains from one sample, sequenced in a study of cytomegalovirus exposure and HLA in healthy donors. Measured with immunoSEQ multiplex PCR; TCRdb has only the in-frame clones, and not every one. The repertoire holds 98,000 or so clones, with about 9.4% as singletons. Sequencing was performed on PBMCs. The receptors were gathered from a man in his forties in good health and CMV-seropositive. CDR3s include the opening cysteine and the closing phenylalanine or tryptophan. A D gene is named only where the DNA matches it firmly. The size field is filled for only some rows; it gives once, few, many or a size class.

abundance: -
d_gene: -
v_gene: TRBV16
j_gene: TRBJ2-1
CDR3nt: TGTGCCAGCAGCCTAATACAGGGACCCCTCAATGAGCAGTTCTTC
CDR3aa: CASSLIQGPLNEQFF

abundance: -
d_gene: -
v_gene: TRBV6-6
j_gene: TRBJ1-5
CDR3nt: TGTGCCAGCAGTTACACTGGGCACAGTAGCAATCAGCCCCAGCATTTT
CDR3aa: CASSYTGHSSNQPQHF

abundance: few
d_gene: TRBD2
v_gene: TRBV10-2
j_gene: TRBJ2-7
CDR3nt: TGCGCCAGCAGTGTCTCACTAGCGGGAGGTACCTACGAGCAGTACTTC
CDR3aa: CASSVSLAGGTYEQYF

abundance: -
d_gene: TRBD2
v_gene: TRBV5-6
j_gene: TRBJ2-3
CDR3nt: TGTGCCAGCAGTTATTACATCCAGAGCGGGAGAACGGATACGCAGTATTTT
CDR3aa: CASSYYIQSGRTDTQYF

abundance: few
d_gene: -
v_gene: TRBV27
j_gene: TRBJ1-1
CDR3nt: TGTGCCAGCAGTTCAGGGGAGATAAGGACTGAAGCTTTCTTT
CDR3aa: CASSSGEIRTEAFF

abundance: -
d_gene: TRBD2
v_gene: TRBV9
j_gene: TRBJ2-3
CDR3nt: TGTGCCAGCAGCCCTAGGGGACTAGCGGGGACAGATACGCAGTATTTT
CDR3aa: CASSPRGLAGTDTQYF

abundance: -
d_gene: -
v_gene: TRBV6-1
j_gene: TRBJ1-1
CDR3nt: TGTGCCAGCAGTGGGTTGGCACGTACTGAAGCTTTCTTT
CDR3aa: CASSGLARTEAFF

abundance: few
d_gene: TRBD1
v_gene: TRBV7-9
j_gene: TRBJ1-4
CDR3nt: TGTGCCAGCAGCAGAACAGGGGGCGCGTTAGGGGAAAAACTGTTTTTT
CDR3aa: CASSRTGGALGEKLFF

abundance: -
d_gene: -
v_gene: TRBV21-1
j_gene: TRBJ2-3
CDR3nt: TGTGCCAGCAGCAAAGAAGGATGGCCTAGCGGCCTGGGAGATACGCAGTATTTT
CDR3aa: CASSKEGWPSGLGDTQYF

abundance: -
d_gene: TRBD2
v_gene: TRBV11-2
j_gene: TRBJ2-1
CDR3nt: TGTGCCAGCAGACTAGCGGGATACAATGAGCAGTTCTTC
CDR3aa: CASRLAGYNEQFF

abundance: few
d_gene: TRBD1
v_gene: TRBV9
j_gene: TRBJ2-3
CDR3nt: TGTGCCAGCGGGACAGGGGACCTCACAGATACGCAGTATTTT
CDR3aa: CASGTGDLTDTQYF

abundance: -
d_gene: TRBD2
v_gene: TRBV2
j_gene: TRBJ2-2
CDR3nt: TGTGCCAGCAGTGGCCGACTAGCGGGAGTCGGGGAGCTGTTTTTT
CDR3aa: CASSGRLAGVGELFF

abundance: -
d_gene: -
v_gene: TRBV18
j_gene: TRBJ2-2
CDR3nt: TGTGCCAGCTCCGACAGCTTGCGGACCGGGGAGCTGTTTTTT
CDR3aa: CASSDSLRTGELFF

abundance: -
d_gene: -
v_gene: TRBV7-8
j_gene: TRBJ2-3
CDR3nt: TGTGCCAGCAGCCTATACACAGATACGCAGTATTTT
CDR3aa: CASSLYTDTQYF

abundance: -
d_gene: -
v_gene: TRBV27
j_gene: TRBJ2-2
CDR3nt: TGTGCCAGCAGTATGTCCTCGAACACCGGGGAGCTGTTTTTT
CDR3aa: CASSMSSNTGELFF

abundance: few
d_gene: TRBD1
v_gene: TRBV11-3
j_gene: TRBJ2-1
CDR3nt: TGTGCCAGCAGCCAAAACCGGGACAGGGCCTACAATGAGCAGTTCTTC
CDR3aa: CASSQNRDRAYNEQFF

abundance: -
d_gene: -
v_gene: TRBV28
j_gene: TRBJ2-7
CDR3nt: TGTGCCAGCAGTATAGAGGGGGCCTACGAGCAGTACTTC
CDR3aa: CASSIEGAYEQYF

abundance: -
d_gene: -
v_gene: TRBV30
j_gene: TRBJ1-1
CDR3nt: -
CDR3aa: CAWIVGAGAPGF

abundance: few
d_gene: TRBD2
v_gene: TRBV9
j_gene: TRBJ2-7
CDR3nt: TGTGCCAGCAGCTTGGGACTAGCGGGAAACTACGAGCAGTACTTC
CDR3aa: CASSLGLAGNYEQYF

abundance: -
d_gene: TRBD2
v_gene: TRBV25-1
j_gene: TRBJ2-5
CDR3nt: TGTGCCAGCAGTGAATTCGGGGGAGGGCTTGAGACCCAGTACTTC
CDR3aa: CASSEFGGGLETQYF

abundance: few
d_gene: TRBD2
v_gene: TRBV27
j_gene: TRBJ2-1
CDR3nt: TGTGCCAGCAGTTTGCAAGGGGTAGCGGGACCCCAGTGGAATGAGCAGTTCTTC
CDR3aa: CASSLQGVAGPQWNEQFF

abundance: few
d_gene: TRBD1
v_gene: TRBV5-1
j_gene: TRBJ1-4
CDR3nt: TGCGCCAGCAGCTGGTTACAGGGGGCAACTAATGAAAAACTGTTTTTT
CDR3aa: CASSWLQGATNEKLFF

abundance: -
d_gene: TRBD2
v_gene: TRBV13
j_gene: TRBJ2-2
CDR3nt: TGTGCCAGCAGCTCGGGACTAGCGGGAGGGGGCACCGGGGAGCTGTTTTTT
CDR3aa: CASSSGLAGGGTGELFF

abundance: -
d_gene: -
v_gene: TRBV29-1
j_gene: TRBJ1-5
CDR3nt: TGCAGCGTTGGAGAAGGGGTTCTGGGCAATCAGCACCAGCATTTT
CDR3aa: CSVGEGVLGNQHQHF

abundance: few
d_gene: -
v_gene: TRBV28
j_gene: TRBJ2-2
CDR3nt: TGTGCCAGCAGTTCGAGCACCGGGGAGCTGTTTTTT
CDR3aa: CASSSSTGELFF

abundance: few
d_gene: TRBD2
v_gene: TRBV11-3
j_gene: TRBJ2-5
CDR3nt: TGTGCCAGCAGCTCAACGGGACTAGGGACCTCCTTTGAGACCCAGTACTTC
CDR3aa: CASSSTGLGTSFETQYF

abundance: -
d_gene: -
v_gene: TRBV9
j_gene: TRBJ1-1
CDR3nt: TGTGCCAGCAGCCCAGCAGGACTAAATAAGGTCACTGAAGCTTTCTTT
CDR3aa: CASSPAGLNKVTEAFF

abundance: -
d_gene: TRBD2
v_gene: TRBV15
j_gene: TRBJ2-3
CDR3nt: TGTGCCACCGCACTAGCGGACGGCACAGATACGCAGTATTTT
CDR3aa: CATALADGTDTQYF

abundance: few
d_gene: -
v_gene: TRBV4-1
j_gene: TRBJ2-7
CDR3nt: TGCGCCAGCAGCCAAGATAAGGGAGGACCCTACGAGCAGTACTTC
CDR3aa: CASSQDKGGPYEQYF

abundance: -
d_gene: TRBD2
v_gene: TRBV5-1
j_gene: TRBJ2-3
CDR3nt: TGCGCCAGCAGCGGACTAGCGGGTTTCACAGATACGCAGTATTTT
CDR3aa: CASSGLAGFTDTQYF

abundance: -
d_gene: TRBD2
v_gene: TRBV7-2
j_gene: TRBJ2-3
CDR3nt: TGTGCCAGCAGGACTAGCGGGAGAGTTAGCACAGATACGCAGTATTTT
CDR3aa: CASRTSGRVSTDTQYF

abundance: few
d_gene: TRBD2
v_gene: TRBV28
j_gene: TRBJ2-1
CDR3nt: TGTGCCAGCAGTTTAGGAACCCCGGGAGGGCAGTTCTTC
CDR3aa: CASSLGTPGGQFF

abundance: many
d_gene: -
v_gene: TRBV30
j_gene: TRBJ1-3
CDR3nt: TGTGCCTGGGGACACACTGGAAACACCATATATTTT
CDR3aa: CAWGHTGNTIYF

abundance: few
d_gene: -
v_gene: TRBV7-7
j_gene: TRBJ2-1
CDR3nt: TGTGCTAGCAGCCAGACAGTCTACAATGAGCAGTTCTTC
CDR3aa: CASSQTVYNEQFF

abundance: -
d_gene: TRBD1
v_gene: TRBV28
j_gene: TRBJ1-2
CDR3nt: TGTGCCAGTAGCTTTCATCAGGGCGGACAGGGGTATGGCTACACCTTC
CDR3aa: CASSFHQGGQGYGYTF

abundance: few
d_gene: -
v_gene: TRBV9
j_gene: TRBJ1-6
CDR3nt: TGTGCCAGCAGCCCCTCGGACAGCTATAATTCACCCCTCCACTTT
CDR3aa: CASSPSDSYNSPLHF

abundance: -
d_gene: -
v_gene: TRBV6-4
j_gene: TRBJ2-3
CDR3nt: TGTGCCAGCAGGGGAGGAACGGTAGATACGCAGTATTTT
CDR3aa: CASRGGTVDTQYF

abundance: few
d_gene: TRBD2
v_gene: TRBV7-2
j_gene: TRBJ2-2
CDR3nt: TGTGCCAGCAGCCCGCTGGCGGGAGCCACCGGGGAGCTGTTTTTT
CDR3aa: CASSPLAGATGELFF

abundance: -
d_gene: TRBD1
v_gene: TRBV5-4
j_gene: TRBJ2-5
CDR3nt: TGTGCCAGCAGCGGTGACAGGGGTTTGGATTCACAAGAGACCCAGTACTTC
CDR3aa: CASSGDRGLDSQETQYF

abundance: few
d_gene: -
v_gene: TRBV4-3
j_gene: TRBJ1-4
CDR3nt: TGCGCCAGCAGCCAAGATCGCGGGTCGGAGAATGAAAAACTGTTTTTT
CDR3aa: CASSQDRGSENEKLFF

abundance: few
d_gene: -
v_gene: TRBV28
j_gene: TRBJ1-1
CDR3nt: TGTGCCAGCAGGAGTACAGTCACTGAAGCTTTCTTT
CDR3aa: CASRSTVTEAFF

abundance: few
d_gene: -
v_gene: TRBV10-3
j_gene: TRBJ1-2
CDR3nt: TGTGCCATCAGTTACAGTTATTATGGCTACACCTTC
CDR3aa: CAISYSYYGYTF

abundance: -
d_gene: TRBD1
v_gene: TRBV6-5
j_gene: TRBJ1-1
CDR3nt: TGTGCCAGCAGCCAGAACAGGGGCATTGAAGCTTTCTTT
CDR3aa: CASSQNRGIEAFF

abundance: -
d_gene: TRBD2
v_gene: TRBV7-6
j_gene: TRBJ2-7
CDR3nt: TGTGCCAGCAGCACCCGAGCGGGAGATGGCGAGCAGTACTTC
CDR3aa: CASSTRAGDGEQYF

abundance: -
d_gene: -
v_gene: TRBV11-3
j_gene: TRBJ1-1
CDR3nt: TGTGCCAGCAGCTTAGGGGTTGGAGGGGAAGCTTTCTTT
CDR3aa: CASSLGVGGEAFF

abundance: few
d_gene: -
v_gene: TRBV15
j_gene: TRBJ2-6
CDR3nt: TGTGCCACCAGCAGAGTTGGAGGTGGAGGGGCCAACGTCCTGACTTTC
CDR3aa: CATSRVGGGGANVLTF

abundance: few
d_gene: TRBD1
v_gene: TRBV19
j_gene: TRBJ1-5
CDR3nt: TGTGCCAGTAGCAACACAAAAGGGGGCTATCAGCCCCAGCATTTT
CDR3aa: CASSNTKGGYQPQHF

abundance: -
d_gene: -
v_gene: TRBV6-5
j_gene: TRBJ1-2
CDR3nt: TGTGCCAGCAGTTACTCGCCGGGGAGGCGAGGCTACACCTTC
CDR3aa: CASSYSPGRRGYTF

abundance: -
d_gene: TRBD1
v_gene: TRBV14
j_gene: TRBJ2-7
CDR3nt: TGTGCCAGCAGCCCCAGATACAGGGGCGAGCAGTACTTC
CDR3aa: CASSPRYRGEQYF

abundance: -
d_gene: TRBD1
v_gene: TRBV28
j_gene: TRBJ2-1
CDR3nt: TGTGCCAGCAGTGGATCGGGACAGGGACCCAATGAGCAGTTCTTC
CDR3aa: CASSGSGQGPNEQFF

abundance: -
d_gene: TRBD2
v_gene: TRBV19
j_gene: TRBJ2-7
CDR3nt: TGTGCCAGTAGTACAGCGGGAGCCTACGAGCAGTACTTC
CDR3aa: CASSTAGAYEQYF

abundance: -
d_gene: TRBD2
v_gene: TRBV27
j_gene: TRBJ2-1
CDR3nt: TGTGCCAGCAGTTTGGGACTAGTGAACTACAATGAGCAGTTCTTC
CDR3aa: CASSLGLVNYNEQFF

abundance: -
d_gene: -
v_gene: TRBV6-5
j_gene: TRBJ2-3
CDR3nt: TGTGCCAGCAGTTACGTCGGGAGCGGCACAGATACGCAGTATTTT
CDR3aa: CASSYVGSGTDTQYF

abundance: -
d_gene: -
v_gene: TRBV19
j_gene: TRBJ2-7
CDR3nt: TGTGCCACCTCAAGGACAGTCTACGAGCAGTACTTC
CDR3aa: CATSRTVYEQYF

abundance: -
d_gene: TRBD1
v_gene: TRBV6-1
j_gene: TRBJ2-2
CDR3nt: TGTGCCAGCAGTGATTGGGGGTGGGGTGGCAGGGGGCGCACCGGGGAGCTGTTTTTT
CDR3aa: CASSDWGWGGRGRTGELFF

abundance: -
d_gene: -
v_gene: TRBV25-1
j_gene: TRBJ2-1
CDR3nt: TGTGCCAGCAGTGGACCGGGGGATGAGCAGTTCTTC
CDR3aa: CASSGPGDEQFF

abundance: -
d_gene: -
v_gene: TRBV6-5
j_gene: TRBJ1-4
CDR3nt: TGTGCCAGCAGCAGATTTGGTGAAAAACTGTTTTTT
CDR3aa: CASSRFGEKLFF

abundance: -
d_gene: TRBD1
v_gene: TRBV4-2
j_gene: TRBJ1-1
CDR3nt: TGTGCCAGCAGCACCCCGACAGGGGCTGGAACTGAAGCTTTCTTT
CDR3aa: CASSTPTGAGTEAFF

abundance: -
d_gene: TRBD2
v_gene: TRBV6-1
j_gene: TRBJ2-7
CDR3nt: TGTGCCAGCAGTGGGGGCTTGGGTAGCGGGAGACCTTCCTACGAGCAGTACTTC
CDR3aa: CASSGGLGSGRPSYEQYF

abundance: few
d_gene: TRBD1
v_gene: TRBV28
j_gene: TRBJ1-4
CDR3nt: TGTGCCAGCAGCAAAGACAGGGCAAAACTGTTTTTT
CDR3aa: CASSKDRAKLFF